Presented here are 30 T cell receptor beta chains from one specimen sequenced in a study of cytotoxic CD8 clonotypes in ibrutinib-treated CLL. The assay was immunoSEQ multiplex PCR, and TCRdb's table has in-frame clones only and misses some. The table has 150,000 to 200,000 clones, 81% seen once. This specimen was PBMCs, taken after 12 months of ibrutinib treatment. The receptors originated from a human donor with chronic lymphocytic leukemia.

The chain links TRBV2 to TRBJ2-4, with 10 bases aligning to TRBD1. V shed 9 bases, J shed 8 bases, and the junction held 10 bases outside the gene matches. This CDR3 spans 14 amino acids. Germline V gene data show CDR1 as SNHLY and CDR2 as FYNNEI. The CDR3 loop is CARSGTGEADIQYF. The CDR3 region has the DNA TGTGCCAGATCCGGGACAGGGGAAGCAGACATTCAGTACTTC. The full variable domain, with the rest looked up from reference TRBV2 and TRBJ2-4, is EPEVTQTPSHQVTQMGQEVILRCVPISNHLYFYWYRQILGQKVEFLVSFYNNEISEKSEIFDDQFSVERPDGSNFTLKIRSTKLEDSAMYFCARSGTGEADIQYFGAGTRLSVL.

A remark on this clone: A much larger clone sits a single nucleotide away, making a read error possible. Other DNA sequences in the sample encode the same CDR3. This chain joins TRBV7-2 and TRBJ1-2; possibly TRBD1 for D (5 bases). Germline V CDR1 and CDR2: SGHTA, FQGNSA. V shed 5 bases and J shed 1 base, with 8 bases lying between them. The CDR3 spans 13 residues. CDR3 amino acids: CASSPDSNYGYTF. Written as DNA, the CDR3 is TGTGCCAGCAGCCCCGACAGTAACTATGGCTACACCTTC. Using reference TRBV7-2 and TRBJ1-2 for the parts outside the CDR3, the full variable domain is GAGVSQSPSNKVTEKGKDVELRCDPISGHTALYWYRQSLGQGLEFLIYFQGNSAPDKSGLPSDRFSAERTGGSVSTLTIQRTQQEDSAVYLCASSPDSNYGYTFGSGTRLTVV.

This chain connects TRBV5-1 to TRBJ2-2; 11 bases line up with TRBD2. The CDR3 extends over 16 amino acids. The germline V gene encodes CDR1 SGHRS and CDR2 YFSETQ. V lost 0 bases to trimming and J lost 3 bases; unmatched junction nucleotides: 1. CDR3 bases: TGCGCCAGCAGCTTGGTACTAGCGGGGGACACCGGGGAGCTGTTTTTT. It is translated as CASSLVLAGDTGELFF.

V gene TRBV2 combines with J gene TRBJ1-1, with D possibly TRBD1 on 5 matching bases. Looked up from germline, CDR1 is SNHLY and CDR2 is FYNNEI. Trimming took off 4 bases at V and 4 bases at J, with 10 bases between the two ends. The CDR3 is 13 residues long. As DNA, the CDR3 is TGTGCCAGCAGTGCCCTGGGGGGCACTGAAGCTTTCTTT. Translated, it gives CASSALGGTEAFF.

The chain couples TRBV5-4 to TRBJ2-7, with 8 bases matching TRBD2. Germline CDR1 and CDR2: SGHNT and YYREEE (reference sequence). J lost 3 bases, V lost 2 bases, and 10 bases had no gene match. The CDR3 sequence is 16 residues long. CDR3 residues: CASSFSRGGGNYEQYF. The CDR3 DNA reads TGTGCCAGCAGCTTTTCCCGGGGGGGAGGGAACTACGAGCAGTACTTC.

The chain combines TRBV7-8 with TRBJ1-1, with 8 bases aligning to TRBD1. The germline V gene has CDR1 SGHVS and CDR2 FQNEAQ. The CDR3 loop spans 15 amino acids. V lost 4 bases to trimming and J lost 4 bases; unmatched junction nucleotides: 8. CDR3 DNA: TGTGCCAGCAGCTCTCCCCAGGGGGCGGTCACTGAAGCTTTCTTT. It translates to CASSSPQGAVTEAFF.

CDR3 coding DNA: TGTGCCAGCAGCTTACAGGGTTATGAAAAACTGTTTTTT. Translation: CASSLQGYEKLFF. The V and J genes are TRBV7-2 and TRBJ1-4; D is perhaps TRBD1 (5 bases). Trimming took 2 bases from V and 6 from J, leaving 7 bases between them. Looked up from germline, CDR1 is SGHTA and CDR2 is FQGNSA. This CDR3 region has 13 residues.

The rearrangement uses TRBV6-5 and TRBJ1-3; D is perhaps TRBD1 (5 bases). The germline V gene has CDR1 MNHEY and CDR2 SVGAGI. This CDR3 is 15 amino acids long. V lost 7 bases to trimming and J lost 0 bases, with 13 bases between them. Here the CDR3 DNA reads TGTGCCAGCAAATTCTCGGGGCTCTCTGGAAACACCATATATTTT. The encoded protein is CASKFSGLSGNTIYF.

The chain carries TRBV21-1 and TRBJ2-1; the listed D gene, TRBD1, was not tested against the DNA. TRBV21-1 is reported as a pseudogene. This CDR3 region has 15 residues. Here the CDR3 DNA reads TGTGCCAGCAGCAAGTCCAGGCCCACCAACAATGAGCAGTTCTTC. The encoded protein is CASSKSRPTNNEQFF.

J is TRBJ2-3 and V is TRBV6-4; TRBD1 aligns across 7 bases. Trimming removed 3 bases from V and 1 base from J; junction bases left unmatched: 4. Germline CDR1 MRHNA, CDR2 SNTAGT. This CDR3 is 15 amino acids long. The CDR3 sequence: CASSERGQRTDTQYF. DNA for the CDR3: TGTGCCAGCAGTGAAAGGGGACAGCGCACAGATACGCAGTATTTT.

The chain recombines TRBV7-2 with TRBJ2-3; no clear D. This CDR3 is built from 13 residues. Deletions cut 1 base from V and 7 bases from J, with 9 bases between. Germline lookup yields CDR1 SGHTA and CDR2 FQGNSA. The CDR3 bases are TGTGCCAGCAGCTTAGGTTCTTCATATACGCAGTATTTT. It yields the protein CASSLGSSYTQYF.

The chain couples TRBV4-3 to TRBJ2-1; 11 nucleotides match TRBD2. CDR3 length: 15 amino acids. The germline V gene encodes CDR1 LGHNA and CDR2 YSLEER. The trim removed 4 bases at V and 4 bases at J, leaving 3 bases unmatched. The CDR3 DNA sequence: TGCGCCAGCAGCCCACTAGCGGGAGTTTACAATGAGCAGTTCTTC. Protein: CASSPLAGVYNEQFF.

The chain couples TRBV4-2 to TRBJ2-2; 8 nucleotides line up with TRBD1. V lost 4 bases, J lost 0 bases, and 4 bases stayed unmatched. The germline CDR1 and CDR2 sequences are LGHNA and YNFKEQ. CDR3 length: 16 residues. CDR3 nucleotides: TGTGCCAGCAGCCCCCGGACAGGGCCGAACACCGGGGAGCTGTTTTTT. It yields the protein CASSPRTGPNTGELFF.

The chain links TRBV19 to TRBJ1-2; D is perhaps TRBD1 (6 bases). V was shortened by 0 bases and J by 5 bases, with 16 bases between the two germline ends. The CDR3 is 16 residues long. Looked up from germline, CDR1 is LNHDA and CDR2 is SQIVND (reference sequence). CDR3 DNA sequence: TGTGCCAGTAGTATAGATCAAGGACAGACGATTTATGGCTACACCTTC. This codes for CASSIDQGQTIYGYTF. Variable domain in full (rest from reference TRBV19 and TRBJ1-2): DGGITQSPKYLFRKEGQNVTLSCEQNLNHDAMYWYRQDPGQGLRLIYYSQIVNDFQKGDIAEGYSVSREKKESFPLTVTSAQKNPTAFYLCASSIDQGQTIYGYTFGSGTRLTVV.

The chain employs TRBV9 and TRBJ2-5; D might be TRBD1 (5 bases). The CDR3 length is 13 residues. Germline values: CDR1 SGDLS, CDR2 YYNGEE. V shed 1 base and J shed 5 bases, with 9 bases lying between them. CDR3 in amino acids: CASSVQGTETQYF. The DNA for the CDR3 is TGTGCCAGCAGCGTACAGGGAACGGAGACCCAGTACTTC.

V is TRBV5-5 and J is TRBJ1-1, with D possibly matching TRBD1 (5 bases). This CDR3 spans 13 amino acids. Trimming left V 0 bases short and J 7 bases short, with 10 bases between. Germline V gene data show CDR1 as SGHKS and CDR2 as YYEKEE (reference sequence). The CDR3 sequence: CASSLVAGREAFF. The CDR3 region has the DNA TGTGCCAGCAGCTTGGTCGCAGGGCGTGAAGCTTTCTTT.

This clone was seen a single time. This chain connects TRBV5-6 to TRBJ2-5, with no clear D. The V end was cut by 2 bases, the J end by 2 bases, with 10 bases between. The CDR3 consists of 14 residues. From germline, CDR1 is SGHDT and CDR2 YYEEEE. Here the CDR3 reads CASSFRTGQETQYF. The CDR3 region has the DNA TGTGCCAGCAGCTTCCGGACGGGTCAAGAGACCCAGTACTTC.

J is TRBJ1-6 and V is TRBV9, with D possibly being TRBD1 (5 bases). Trimming left V 4 bases short and J 0 bases short, with 14 bases between. CDR3 length: 17 amino acids. In germline, CDR1 is SGDLS, CDR2 YYNGEE. The CDR3 spells CASSPAGGSSYNSPLHF. CDR3 bases: TGTGCCAGCAGCCCTGCCGGGGGGAGCTCCTATAATTCACCCCTCCACTTT.

J is TRBJ1-3 and V is TRBV7-9; TRBD1 aligns across 7 bases. The germline V gene encodes CDR1 SEHNR and CDR2 FQNEAQ (reference sequence). CDR3 size: 16 residues. V shed 6 bases and J 3 bases; nucleotides not matched to a gene: 11. CDR3 loop: CASSPPGQVLGNTIYF. The CDR3, as DNA: TGTGCCAGCAGTCCCCCCGGACAGGTTCTTGGAAACACCATATATTTT.

V and J are TRBV28 and TRBJ2-6; perhaps D is TRBD1 or TRBD2 (6 bases each). V was clipped by 6 bases and J by 0 bases, with 15 bases between them. Germline V gene lookup returns CDR1 MDHEN and CDR2 SYDVKM. The CDR3 covers 17 residues. This CDR3 is CASSRRGGSSGANVLTF. The CDR3 region has the DNA TGTGCCAGCAGCCGTAGAGGGGGGAGCTCTGGGGCCAACGTCCTGACTTTC.

This chain joins TRBV2 and TRBJ1-2; D unclear. Germline assignment: CDR1 SNHLY and CDR2 FYNNEI. The CDR3 is made up of 13 amino acids. V lost 5 bases and J 8 bases, leaving 15 bases between the germline ends. The CDR3 region has the DNA TGTGCCAGCAGTCAAGTACTCTCTCGAGGCTACACCTTC. It is translated as CASSQVLSRGYTF.

A note on this clone: The CDR3 carries no conserved terminal phenylalanine or tryptophan, so it likely arises from a read error. The gene calls are TRBV27 and TRBJ1-1; no firm D call. Trimming removed 4 bases from V and 0 bases from J, with 15 bases in between. The CDR3 loop spans 16 amino acids. CDR1 MNHEY and CDR2 SMNVEV come from the germline V gene (reference sequence). CDR3: CASSYQAGKLNTEAFL. In DNA form, the CDR3 reads TGTGCCAGCAGTTACCAGGCAGGAAAATTGAACACTGAAGCTTTCCTT.

This clone was seen once. V is TRBV4-2 and J is TRBJ1-3; 12 bases are shared with TRBD1. Unmatched junction bases numbered 5, after V lost 1 base and J lost 4 bases. This CDR3 has 17 amino acids. From germline, CDR1 is LGHNA and CDR2 YNFKEQ. CDR3 amino acids: CASSQGGQGAGGNTIYF. For the CDR3, the DNA is TGTGCCAGCAGCCAAGGGGGACAGGGGGCTGGGGGAAACACCATATATTTT.

This chain links TRBV5-1 with TRBJ2-5; D perhaps matches TRBD2 (6 bases). Germline assignment: CDR1 SGHRS and CDR2 YFSETQ. The CDR3 covers 16 residues. V was shortened by 0 bases and J by 2 bases, with 14 bases between the two germline ends. CDR3 protein: CASSLAIHGGQETQYF. CDR3 sequence (DNA): TGCGCCAGCAGCTTGGCCATCCATGGAGGGCAAGAGACCCAGTACTTC.

The chain recombines TRBV6-5 with TRBJ1-3, with D uncertain. V lost 5 bases and J lost 1, with 12 bases in between. Germline V gene lookup returns CDR1 MNHEY and CDR2 SVGAGI. The CDR3 spans 15 residues. This chain's CDR3 is CASSRGGVSGNTIYF. The CDR3, as DNA: TGTGCCAGCAGTCGCGGAGGCGTTTCTGGAAACACCATATATTTT.

This clone came up a few times. The V gene is TRBV28, the J gene TRBJ2-7; D is undetermined. Per germline, CDR1 MDHEN and CDR2 SYDVKM. CDR3 length: 13 residues. V was trimmed by 3 bases and J by 4 bases, leaving 10 bases between them. The CDR3 here is CASSLSQWYEQYF. DNA of the CDR3: TGTGCCAGCAGTTTGTCCCAGTGGTACGAGCAGTACTTC.

V gene TRBV7-3 combines with J gene TRBJ2-7; TRBD1 matches 8 bases. The V gene end was trimmed by 3 bases and the J gene end by 5 bases; junction bases not matched to a gene: 3. Germline CDR1 and CDR2: SGHTA and FQGTGA. The CDR3 is 13 residues long. This CDR3 reads CASSLDRDNEQYF. DNA for the CDR3: TGTGCCAGCAGCTTGGACAGGGACAACGAGCAGTACTTC.

This clone was found once. J is TRBJ2-1 and V is TRBV15; D not resolved. The germline gives CDR1 LNHNV, CDR2 YYDKDF (reference sequence). The V and J ends lost 0 bases and 6 bases respectively, with 27 bases between them. CDR3 length equals 20 residues. CDR3 coding DNA: TGTGCCACCAGCAGAGATAAGAGGAGATTCCGGGTGCCTTGGGTCAATGAGCAGTTCTTC. Amino acid sequence: CATSRDKRRFRVPWVNEQFF. The full variable domain, with the rest looked up from reference TRBV15 and TRBJ2-1, is DAMVIQNPRYQVTQFGKPVTLSCSQTLNHNVMYWYQQKSSQAPKLLFHYYDKDFNNEADTPDNFQSRRPNTSFCFLDIRSPGLGDTAMYLCATSRDKRRFRVPWVNEQFFGPGTRLTVL.

The J gene is TRBJ2-7, the V gene TRBV19, with 9 nucleotides matching TRBD1. Germline trimming cut 1 base from V and 7 bases from J; bases unmatched to any gene: 11. There are 16 residues in the CDR3. Germline CDR1 is LNHDA and CDR2 is SQIVND (reference sequence). This chain's CDR3 is CASSIVKGQGLGEQYF. The CDR3 nucleotides are TGTGCCAGTAGTATAGTAAAAGGACAGGGGCTCGGGGAGCAGTACTTC.

The genes are TRBV29-1 and TRBJ1-1, with TRBD1 matching over 9 bases. Trimming at V came to 6 bases and at J to 5 bases, leaving 4 bases not matched to a gene. Per germline, CDR1 SQVTM and CDR2 ANQGSEA. The CDR3 covers 12 residues. Here the CDR3 reads CSVGQGLTEAFF. As DNA, the CDR3 is TGCAGCGTGGGACAGGGCTTGACTGAAGCTTTCTTT.